Shown below are 10 T cell receptor beta chains from a single sample sequenced in a study of cytomegalovirus exposure and HLA in healthy donors. The PCR made use of 60 Vbeta and 13 Jbeta primers. Only in-frame clones appear in the TCRdb table, and some are missing; sequencing was by immunoSEQ multiplex PCR. The table records about 120,000 clones, over 6.5% of them present only once. Sequences were obtained from PBMCs. These receptors all stem from a woman between 35 and 50 years old in good health and CMV-seropositive.

The count of this clone is one. The V and J genes are TRBV11-2 and TRBJ1-4; no definite D call. This CDR3 region has 17 residues. V dropped 1 base and J dropped 2 bases, with 14 bases sitting between them. Germline values: CDR1 SGHAT, CDR2 FQNNGV. The CDR3 DNA reads TGTGCCAGCAGCTTAGGGGATCGGGGAATGACTAATGAAAAACTGTTTTTT. Its translation: CASSLGDRGMTNEKLFF. Full variable domain (outside the CDR3, taken from reference TRBV11-2 and TRBJ1-4): EAGVAQSPRYKIIEKRQSVAFWCNPISGHATLYWYQQILGQGPKLLIQFQNNGVVDDSQLPKDRFSAERLKGVDSTLKIQPAKLEDSAVYLCASSLGDRGMTNEKLFFGSGTQLSVL.

This clone has a single count. V gene TRBV19 combines with J gene TRBJ1-5, with D possibly being TRBD1 (5 bases). The CDR3 has 16 residues. V lost 10 bases to trimming and J lost 0 bases, with 19 bases between them. Germline V gene lookup returns CDR1 LNHDA and CDR2 SQIVND (reference sequence). This CDR3 is CATKGWQGLSNQPQHF. CDR3 DNA sequence: TGTGCCACCAAAGGGTGGCAGGGACTTAGCAATCAGCCCCAGCATTTT.

This clone occurred a few times. This chain connects TRBV18 to TRBJ1-3; 7 nucleotides agree with TRBD1. Trimming at V came to 5 bases and at J to 2 bases, leaving 6 bases not matched to a gene. There are 15 residues in the CDR3. The V gene's germline CDR1 is KGHSH and CDR2 LQKENI. The CDR3 is CASSSTGVAGNTIYF. The CDR3, as DNA: TGTGCCAGCTCATCCACAGGGGTGGCTGGAAACACCATATATTTT. Based on the CDR3 plus reference TRBV18 and TRBJ1-3, the full variable domain is NAGVMQNPRHLVRRRGQEARLRCSPMKGHSHVYWYRQLPEEGLKFMVYLQKENIIDESGMPKERFSAEFPKEGPSILRIQQVVRGDSAAYFCASSSTGVAGNTIYFGEGSWLTVV.

About this clone itself: Distinct nucleotide sequences in the sample also encode this CDR3. J is TRBJ1-4 and V is TRBV2; D gene ambiguous. The germline V gene encodes CDR1 SNHLY and CDR2 FYNNEI. V lost 3 bases to trimming and J lost 5 bases, with 4 bases between them. This CDR3 spans 12 amino acids. The CDR3 protein is CASSDRNEKLFF. The CDR3 nucleotides are TGTGCCAGCAGTGACAGGAATGAAAAACTGTTTTTT. The full variable domain, its missing parts supplied by reference TRBV2 and TRBJ1-4, is EPEVTQTPSHQVTQMGQEVILRCVPISNHLYFYWYRQILGQKVEFLVSFYNNEISEKSEIFDDQFSVERPDGSNFTLKIRSTKLEDSAMYFCASSDRNEKLFFGSGTQLSVL.

The rearrangement links TRBV11-3 to TRBJ2-3; unclear D gene. The CDR3 totals 13 residues. The ends were cut back, 6 bases at V and 0 bases at J, with 7 bases in the middle. Germline V CDR1 and CDR2: SGHNT, YENEEA. CDR3 bases: TGTGCCAGCAGTACATTTAGCACAGATACGCAGTATTTT. It encodes CASSTFSTDTQYF.

The chain recombines TRBV19 with TRBJ1-2, with 8 bases identical to TRBD1. The CDR3 totals 13 residues. CDR1 and CDR2 from the germline V gene are LNHDA and SQIVND (reference sequence). The V and J ends lost 7 bases and 7 bases, in that order; junction bases with no gene match: 8. For the CDR3, the DNA is TGTGCCAGTACCAAGACAGGGGCGGCTGGCTACACCTTC. Translating gives CASTKTGAAGYTF. The full variable domain, in which reference TRBV19 and TRBJ1-2 provide the parts outside the CDR3, is DGGITQSPKYLFRKEGQNVTLSCEQNLNHDAMYWYRQDPGQGLRLIYYSQIVNDFQKGDIAEGYSVSREKKESFPLTVTSAQKNPTAFYLCASTKTGAAGYTFGSGTRLTVV.

This clone was seen a handful of times. The J gene is TRBJ1-1, the V gene TRBV10-3; D is unresolved. The V gene lost 3 bases and the J gene lost 1 base, with 12 bases spanning the gap. CDR3 length equals 15 residues. Germline V gives CDR1 ENHRY, CDR2 SYGVKD. CDR3 in amino acids: CAISEPRFTNTEAFF. CDR3 bases: TGTGCCATCAGTGAACCCAGGTTCACGAACACTGAAGCTTTCTTT.

The rearrangement uses TRBV19 and TRBJ1-5; D is uncertain. CDR1 and CDR2 from the germline V gene are LNHDA and SQIVND (reference sequence). The germline V and J ends were trimmed by 1 base and 7 bases, with 11 bases remaining between them. The CDR3 has 14 amino acids. The CDR3 nucleotides are TGTGCCAGTAGTATAGTGGCGGGCCCCCAGCCCCAGCATTTT. It translates to CASSIVAGPQPQHF.

This sequence joins TRBV6-5 and TRBJ1-4; D ambiguous. V was cut by 4 bases and J by 6 bases, with 15 bases left in between. The CDR3 has 15 amino acids. The germline CDR1 and CDR2 sequences are MNHEY and SVGAGI. The CDR3 DNA is TGTGCCAGCAGTTCCGTTTCGAGGGTTTATGAAAAACTGTTTTTT. Its translation: CASSSVSRVYEKLFF.

The chain employs TRBV6-4 and TRBJ2-3; 9 bases align to TRBD2. V lost 2 bases and J lost 6; bases outside the gene matches: 6. The CDR3 loop spans 15 amino acids. Germline V lookup: CDR1 MRHNA, CDR2 SNTAGT. CDR3 in amino acids: CASSDGGGALDTQYF. CDR3 sequence (DNA): TGTGCCAGCAGTGACGGCGGGGGGGCCTTGGATACGCAGTATTTT.